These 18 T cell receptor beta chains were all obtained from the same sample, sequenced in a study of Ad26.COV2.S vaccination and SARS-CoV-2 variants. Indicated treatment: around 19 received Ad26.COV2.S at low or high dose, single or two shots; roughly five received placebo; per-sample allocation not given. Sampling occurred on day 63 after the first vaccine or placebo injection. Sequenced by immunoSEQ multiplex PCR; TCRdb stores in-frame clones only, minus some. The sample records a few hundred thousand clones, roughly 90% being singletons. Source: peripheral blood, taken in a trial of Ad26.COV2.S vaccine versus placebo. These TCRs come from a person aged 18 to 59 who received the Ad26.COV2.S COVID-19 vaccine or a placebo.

The CDR3 coding sequence is TGCGCCAGCACCCTAGCGGCTTACACAGATACGCAGTATTTT. Translating gives CASTLAAYTDTQYF. J is TRBJ2-3 and V is TRBV10-2, with TRBD2 matching over 7 bases. Germline V gives CDR1 WSHSY, CDR2 SAAADI. The CDR3 contains 14 residues. V shed 7 bases, J shed 2 bases, and the junction held 6 bases outside the gene matches.

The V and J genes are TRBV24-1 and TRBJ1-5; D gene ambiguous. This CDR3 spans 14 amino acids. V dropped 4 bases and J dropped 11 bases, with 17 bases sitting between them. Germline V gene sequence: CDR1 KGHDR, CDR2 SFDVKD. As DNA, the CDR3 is TGTGCCACCAGTGACCCCAAAGCTGGTTTAGCCCAGCATTTT. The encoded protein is CATSDPKAGLAQHF.

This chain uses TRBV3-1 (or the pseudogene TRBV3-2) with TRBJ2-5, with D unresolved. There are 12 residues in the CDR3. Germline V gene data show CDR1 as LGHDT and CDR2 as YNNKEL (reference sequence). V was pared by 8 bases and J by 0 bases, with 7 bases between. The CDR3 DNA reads TGTGCCAGCGAAAAGTACCAAGAGACCCAGTACTTC. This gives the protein CASEKYQETQYF.

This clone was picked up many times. The CDR3 sequence: CASSERETDTQYF. As DNA, the CDR3 is TGTGCCAGCAGTGAGCGGGAGACAGATACGCAGTATTTT. The chain carries TRBV6-4 and TRBJ2-3, with TRBD2 matching over 7 bases. V lost 3 bases and J lost 3; bases outside the gene matches: 0. Germline CDR1 and CDR2: MRHNA and SNTAGT. This CDR3 contains 13 residues.

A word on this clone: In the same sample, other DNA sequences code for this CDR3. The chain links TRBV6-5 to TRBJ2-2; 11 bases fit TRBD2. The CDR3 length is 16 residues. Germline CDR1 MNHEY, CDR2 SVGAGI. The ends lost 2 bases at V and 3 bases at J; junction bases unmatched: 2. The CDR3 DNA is TGTGCCAGCAGTTACCTGGGACTAGCGGACACCGGGGAGCTGTTTTTT. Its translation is CASSYLGLADTGELFF.

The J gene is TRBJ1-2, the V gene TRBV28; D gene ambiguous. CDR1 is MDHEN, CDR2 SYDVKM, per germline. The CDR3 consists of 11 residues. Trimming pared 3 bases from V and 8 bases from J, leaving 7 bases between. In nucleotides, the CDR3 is TGTGCCAGCAGTTTGCAGAGAGGCTACACCTTC. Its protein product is CASSLQRGYTF.

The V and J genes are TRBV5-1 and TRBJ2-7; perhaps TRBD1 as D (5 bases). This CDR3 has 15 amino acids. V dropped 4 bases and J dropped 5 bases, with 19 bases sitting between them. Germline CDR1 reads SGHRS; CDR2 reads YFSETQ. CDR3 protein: CASSPVRDGADEQYF. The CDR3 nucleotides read TGCGCCAGCAGCCCGGTCCGCGATGGGGCTGACGAGCAGTACTTC.

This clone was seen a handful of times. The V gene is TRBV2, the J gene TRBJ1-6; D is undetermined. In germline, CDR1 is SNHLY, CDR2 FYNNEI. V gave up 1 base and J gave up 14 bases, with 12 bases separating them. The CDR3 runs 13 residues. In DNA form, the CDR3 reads TGTGCCAGCAGTGAAGTGAAGGGTGCCGCCCTCCACTTT. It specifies CASSEVKGAALHF.

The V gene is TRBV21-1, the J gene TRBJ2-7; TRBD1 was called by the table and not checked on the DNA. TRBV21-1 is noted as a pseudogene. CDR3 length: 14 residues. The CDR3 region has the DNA TGTGCCAGCAGCCCCCAGGGACAGAGCTACGAGCAGTACTTC. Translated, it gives CASSPQGQSYEQYF.

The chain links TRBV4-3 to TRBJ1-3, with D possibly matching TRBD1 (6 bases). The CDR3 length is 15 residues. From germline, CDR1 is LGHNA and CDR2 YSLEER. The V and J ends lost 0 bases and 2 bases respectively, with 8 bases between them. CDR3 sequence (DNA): TGCGCCAGCAGCCAAGAATGGGGGCCTGGAAACACCATATATTTT. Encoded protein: CASSQEWGPGNTIYF.

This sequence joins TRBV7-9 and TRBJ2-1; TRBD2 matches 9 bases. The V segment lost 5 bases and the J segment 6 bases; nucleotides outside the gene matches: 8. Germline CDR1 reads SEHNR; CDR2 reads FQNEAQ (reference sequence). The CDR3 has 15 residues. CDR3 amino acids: CASSQPGLAPNEQFF. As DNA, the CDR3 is TGTGCCAGCAGCCAACCGGGACTAGCTCCCAATGAGCAGTTCTTC.

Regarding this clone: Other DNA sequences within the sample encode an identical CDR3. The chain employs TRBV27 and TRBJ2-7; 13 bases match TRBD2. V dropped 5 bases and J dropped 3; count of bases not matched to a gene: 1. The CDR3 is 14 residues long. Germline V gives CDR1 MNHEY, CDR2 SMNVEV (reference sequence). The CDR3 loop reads CASSRTSGSYEQYF. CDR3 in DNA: TGTGCCAGCAGTCGGACTAGCGGGAGCTACGAGCAGTACTTC.

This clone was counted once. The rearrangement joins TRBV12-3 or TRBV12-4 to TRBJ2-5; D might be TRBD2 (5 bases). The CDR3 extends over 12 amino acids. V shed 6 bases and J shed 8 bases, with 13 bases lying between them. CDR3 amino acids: CASSPLGVTQYF. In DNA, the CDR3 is TGTGCCAGCAGCCCACTAGGAGTAACCCAGTACTTC.

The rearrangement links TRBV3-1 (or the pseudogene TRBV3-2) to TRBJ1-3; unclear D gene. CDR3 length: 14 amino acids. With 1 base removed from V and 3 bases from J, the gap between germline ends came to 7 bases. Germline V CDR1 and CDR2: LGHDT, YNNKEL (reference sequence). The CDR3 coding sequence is TGTGCCAGCAGCCAAGGGCAGTTTGGAAACACCATATATTTT. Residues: CASSQGQFGNTIYF.

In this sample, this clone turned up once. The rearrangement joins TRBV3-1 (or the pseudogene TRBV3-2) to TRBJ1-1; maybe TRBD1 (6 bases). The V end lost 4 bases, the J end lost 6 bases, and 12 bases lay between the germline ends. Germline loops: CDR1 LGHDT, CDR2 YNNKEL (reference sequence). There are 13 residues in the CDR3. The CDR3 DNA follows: TGTGCCAGCAGCCGATCGACAGGCCCTGAAGCTTTCTTT. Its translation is CASSRSTGPEAFF.

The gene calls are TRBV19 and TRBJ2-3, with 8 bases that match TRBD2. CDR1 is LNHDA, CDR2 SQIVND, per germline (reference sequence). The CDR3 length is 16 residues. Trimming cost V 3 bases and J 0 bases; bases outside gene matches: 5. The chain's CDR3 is CASSMGSGRSTDTQYF. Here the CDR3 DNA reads TGTGCCAGTAGTATGGGAAGCGGGAGAAGCACAGATACGCAGTATTTT.

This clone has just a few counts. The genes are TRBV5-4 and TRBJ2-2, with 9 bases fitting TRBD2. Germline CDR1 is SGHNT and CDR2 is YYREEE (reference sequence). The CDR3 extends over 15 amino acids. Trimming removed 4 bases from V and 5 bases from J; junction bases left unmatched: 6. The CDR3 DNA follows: TGTGCCAGCAGCATAGCGGGAGTAAGGACCGGGGAGCTGTTTTTT. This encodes CASSIAGVRTGELFF. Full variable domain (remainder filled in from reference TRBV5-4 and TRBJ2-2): ETGVTQSPTHLIKTRGQQVTLRCSSQSGHNTVSWYQQALGQGPQFIFQYYREEENGRGNFPPRFSGLQFPNYSSELNVNALELDDSALYLCASSIAGVRTGELFFGEGSRLTVL.

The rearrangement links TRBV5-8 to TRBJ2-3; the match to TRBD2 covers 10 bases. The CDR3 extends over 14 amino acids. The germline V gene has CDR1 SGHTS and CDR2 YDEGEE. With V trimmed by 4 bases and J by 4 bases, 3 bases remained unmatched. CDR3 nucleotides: TGTGCCAGCAGCCTGGGGACTAGCGCAGATACGCAGTATTTT. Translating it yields CASSLGTSADTQYF.